These 28 T cell receptor beta chains were all obtained from the same sample, sequenced in a study of CD8 T cells in ankylosing spondylitis (dated 2017 in TCRdb). Broad study findings and their caveats: A TCR beta motif made up of 7 to 9 highly homologous amino acid variants appeared to be characteristic of blood from ankylosing spondylitis patients.

These receptors have no known antigen. Library prep was done by 5' RACE. For sequencing, an Illumina HiSeq 2500 was employed. TCRdb handled the public reads itself, with Q25 trimming in fastp and clone calling in MiXCR, and kept productive beta chains. Identical CDR3 proteins give one entry, which carries the most common genes and DNA. The sample yields about 390,000 distinct CDR3 sequences; 20% to 25% were counted once. Together, the top ten hold approximately 15% of the sample. The sequenced material came from blood, either unsorted or a sorted T cell fraction (not recorded which). These receptors all come from a male donor with ankylosing spondylitis.

The V call is TRBV20-1, the J call TRBJ2-7; TRBD2 matches at 14 bases. Germline CDR1 is DFQATT and CDR2 is SNEGSKA (reference sequence). The CDR3 length is 17 residues. V shed 3 bases and J 7 bases; nucleotides not matched to a gene: 14. The CDR3, as DNA: TGCAGTGCTAGGAAAGGGACTAGCGGGAGCGTACCGGGGGAGCAGTACTTC. Its protein product is CSARKGTSGSVPGEQYF.

A few counts support this clonotype. This rearrangement joins TRBV6-4 to TRBJ2-1; perhaps D is TRBD1 or TRBD2 (6 bases each). V lost 0 bases and J lost 0, with 15 bases in between. The CDR3 length is 18 residues. From germline, CDR1 is MRHNA and CDR2 SNTAGT. Here the CDR3 DNA reads TGTGCCAGCAGTGACTCCCCGGGGGCGTGCAGCTCCTACAATGAGCAGTTCTTC. Its protein is CASSDSPGACSSYNEQFF.

J is TRBJ1-1 and V is TRBV6-1; D unresolved. V was clipped by 6 bases and J by 7 bases, with 15 bases between them. Germline-derived CDR1 and CDR2 are MNHNS and SASEGT. The CDR3 has 13 amino acids. CDR3 sequence reads: CASRRPDPHEAFF. The DNA of the CDR3 is TGTGCCAGCAGACGACCTGACCCCCATGAAGCTTTCTTT.

This clonotype has more than one count but fewer than ten. The chain is built from TRBV7-2 and TRBJ2-5; 8 bases align to TRBD2. The V gene end was trimmed by 1 base and the J gene end by 1 base; junction bases not matched to a gene: 5. CDR1 is SGHTA and CDR2 is FQGNSA in the germline V gene. The CDR3 is 16 residues long. In DNA, the CDR3 is TGTGCCAGCAGCTTAGTGGGCACTAGCGGCCAAGAGACCCAGTACTTC. Its translation is CASSLVGTSGQETQYF.

This clonotype showed up just a few times. This chain uses TRBV18 with TRBJ2-7; D is unresolved. The germline CDR1 and CDR2 sequences are KGHSH and LQKENI. The CDR3 runs to 13 residues. V was trimmed by 2 bases and J by 1 base, leaving 6 bases between them. The DNA for the CDR3 is TGTGCCAGCTCACCAACACCTTCCTACGAGCAGTACTTC. It codes for CASSPTPSYEQYF.

This clonotype showed up just once. This chain uses TRBV6-5 with TRBJ2-1; TRBD1 might be the D (6 bases). The germline V gene has CDR1 MNHEY and CDR2 SVGAGI. This CDR3 spans 14 amino acids. Trimming removed 4 bases from V and 7 bases from J, with 14 bases in between. CDR3 sequence reads: CASSLARGINEQFF. The DNA of the CDR3 is TGTGCCAGCAGTTTGGCCAGGGGAATTAATGAGCAGTTCTTC.

This chain uses TRBV11-3 with TRBJ2-1, with D uncertain. Germline loops: CDR1 SGHNT, CDR2 YENEEA. The V and J ends lost 6 bases and 5 bases respectively, with 11 bases between them. The CDR3 covers 13 residues. CDR3 in DNA: TGTGCCAGCAGTAAACCTAGTCACAATGAGCAGTTCTTC. Protein sequence: CASSKPSHNEQFF. Full variable domain (outside the CDR3, taken from reference TRBV11-3 and TRBJ2-1): EAGVVQSPRYKIIEKKQPVAFWCNPISGHNTLYWYLQNLGQGPELLIRYENEEAVDDSQLPKDRFSAERLKGVDSTLKIQPAELGDSAVYLCASSKPSHNEQFFGPGTRLTVL.

The chain links TRBV20-1 to TRBJ2-1; 10 positions match TRBD2. Germline lookup yields CDR1 DFQATT and CDR2 SNEGSKA (reference sequence). CDR3 length equals 14 residues. V lost 6 bases, J lost 5 bases, and 7 bases stayed unmatched. CDR3 in DNA: TGCAGTGCCCGAAGCGGGAGGGGAAACAATGAGCAGTTCTTC. It is translated as CSARSGRGNNEQFF.

V usage is TRBV5-1 and J usage is TRBJ2-3; TRBD2 matches 13 bases. In germline, CDR1 is SGHRS, CDR2 YFSETQ. The CDR3 covers 16 residues. With V trimmed by 4 bases and J by 4 bases, 6 bases remained unmatched. CDR3 protein: CASSILAGGPSDTQYF. The CDR3 coding sequence is TGCGCCAGCAGCATACTAGCGGGAGGGCCCTCAGATACGCAGTATTTT.

J is TRBJ2-7 and V is TRBV6-5, with 9 bases fitting TRBD1. The J segment lost 7 bases and the V segment lost 1 base, leaving 8 bases of the junction unmatched. The germline gives CDR1 MNHEY, CDR2 SVGAGI. The CDR3 loop spans 15 amino acids. CDR3 nucleotides: TGTGCCAGCAGTTACTATGGGACAGGGTCCGGAGAGCAGTACTTC. Translated: CASSYYGTGSGEQYF.

V and J are TRBV29-1 and TRBJ2-7; TRBD1 might be the D (6 bases). CDR3 length equals 12 residues. V was clipped by 7 bases and J by 0 bases, with 10 bases between them. Germline CDR1 reads SQVTM; CDR2 reads ANQGSEA. Written as DNA, the CDR3 is TGCAGCGCCCAGGGGAACTCCTACGAGCAGTACTTC. This translates into CSAQGNSYEQYF.

Only a few counts were recorded for this clonotype. The CDR3 sequence is CSARVGRVDTEAFF. In DNA form, the CDR3 reads TGCAGTGCTAGGGTCGGGAGGGTAGACACTGAAGCTTTCTTT. This chain links TRBV20-1 with TRBJ1-1; no clear D gene. This CDR3 is built from 14 residues. V lost 3 bases and J 3 bases, leaving 14 bases between the germline ends. Germline CDR1 DFQATT, CDR2 SNEGSKA (reference sequence).

This clonotype was found a few times. The chain couples TRBV10-3 to TRBJ2-2, with D maybe TRBD2 (5 bases). The CDR3 sequence is 18 residues long. CDR1 and CDR2 from the germline V gene are ENHRY and SYGVKD. V shed 2 bases and J shed 6 bases, with 22 bases lying between them. The chain's CDR3 is CAISEGFAARGSAGELFF. In DNA, the CDR3 is TGTGCCATCAGTGAGGGGTTCGCAGCCCGAGGGTCAGCCGGGGAGCTGTTTTTT.

V is TRBV11-2 and J is TRBJ1-1; the D gene is possibly TRBD1 (5 bases). Germline values: CDR1 SGHAT, CDR2 FQNNGV. The V and J ends lost 3 bases and 0 bases respectively, with 8 bases between them. This CDR3 is 14 amino acids long. CDR3 loop: CASSFLDMNTEAFF. The DNA of the CDR3 is TGTGCCAGCAGCTTTTTGGACATGAACACTGAAGCTTTCTTT.

There are a few counts of this clonotype. This chain links TRBV28 with TRBJ2-7; the D is unclear. The V gene lost 10 bases and the J gene lost 2 bases, with 15 bases spanning the gap. There are 13 residues in the CDR3. CDR1 and CDR2 from the germline V gene are MDHEN and SYDVKM. Here the CDR3 reads CATGKAATYEQYF. The CDR3 DNA reads TGTGCCACCGGCAAGGCGGCTACCTACGAGCAGTACTTC.

The chain recombines TRBV6-5 with TRBJ2-7; D perhaps matches TRBD2 (5 bases). CDR1 MNHEY and CDR2 SVGAGI come from the germline V gene. The germline V and J ends were trimmed by 0 bases and 3 bases, with 15 bases remaining between them. The CDR3 sequence is 16 residues long. This CDR3 reads CASSYSRPGEGYEQYF. CDR3 sequence (DNA): TGTGCCAGCAGTTACTCTCGGCCAGGAGAGGGCTACGAGCAGTACTTC.

J is TRBJ2-7 and V is TRBV20-1; 11 nucleotides agree with TRBD1. The ends lost 2 bases at V and 6 bases at J; junction bases unmatched: 15. The CDR3 length is 17 residues. Germline CDR1 and CDR2: DFQATT and SNEGSKA (reference sequence). CDR3 sequence (DNA): TGCAGTGCTAGAAAAAGCTGGACAGGGGGCGCGCACTCCGAGCAGTACTTC. It translates to CSARKSWTGGAHSEQYF.

This sequence joins TRBV12-3 or TRBV12-4 and TRBJ1-5; 7 nucleotides line up with TRBD1. V gave up 5 bases and J gave up 11 bases; unmatched junction bases: 18. The CDR3 consists of 16 residues. The CDR3 nucleotides are TGTGCCAGCAGTAAGCAAACTCCGGGACAGTTCAGGACCCAGCATTTT. As protein: CASSKQTPGQFRTQHF.

This clonotype was counted between two and nine times. This chain links TRBV3-1 with TRBJ2-7; D tentatively reads TRBD1 or TRBD2 (5 bases each). Germline V lookup: CDR1 LGHDT, CDR2 YNNKEL (reference sequence). The CDR3 runs 14 residues. Between the trimmed V and J ends, which lost 1 base and 3 bases, there was a span of 10 bases. The CDR3 sequence is CASSQVGTHYEQYF. The CDR3 DNA sequence: TGTGCCAGCAGCCAAGTCGGGACCCACTACGAGCAGTACTTC.

This clonotype was found a few times. V and J are TRBV7-9 and TRBJ2-7; 9 positions agree with TRBD2. Germline CDR1 and CDR2: SEHNR and FQNEAQ (reference sequence). CDR3 length: 14 amino acids. The ends lost 3 bases at V and 5 bases at J; junction bases unmatched: 5. The CDR3 sequence: CASSFSSGIDEQYF. The CDR3 DNA sequence: TGTGCCAGCAGCTTCTCTAGCGGGATCGACGAGCAGTACTTC.

In its sample, this clonotype was seen a few times. The rearrangement joins TRBV6-5 to TRBJ2-7; tentatively, D is TRBD1 (5 bases). CDR3 length: 14 amino acids. The ends were cut back, 0 bases at V and 4 bases at J, with 10 bases in the middle. Germline values: CDR1 MNHEY, CDR2 SVGAGI. The CDR3 spells CASSYSSRDYEQYF. In DNA, the CDR3 is TGTGCCAGCAGTTACTCGTCCAGGGATTACGAGCAGTACTTC.

The table lists this clonotype with a few counts. This chain joins TRBV7-9 and TRBJ2-1; D unresolved. Germline values: CDR1 SEHNR, CDR2 FQNEAQ (reference sequence). This CDR3 contains 12 residues. V lost 8 bases to trimming and J lost 8 bases, with 13 bases between them. Here the CDR3 reads CASGETGDEQFF. The CDR3 nucleotides read TGTGCCAGCGGAGAGACGGGCGATGAGCAGTTCTTC.

Concerning this clonotype: A read error is possible here, since a much larger clone lies one base away. V is TRBV27 and J is TRBJ1-1; D unclear. The CDR3 loop spans 13 amino acids. The V gene's germline CDR1 is MNHEY and CDR2 SMNVEV (reference sequence). Here the CDR3 DNA reads TGTGCCAGCAGACTCACCAGGAACACTGGAGCTTTCTTT. It is translated as CASRLTRNTGAFF.

This clonotype was picked up a small number of times. The rearrangement links TRBV12-3 or TRBV12-4 to TRBJ2-7, with D possibly being TRBD2 (8 bases). CDR3 length: 19 residues. The V and J ends lost 5 bases and 4 bases respectively, with 30 bases between them. Here the CDR3 DNA reads TGTGCCAGCAGTCGACAGGGCCCCTCACTAGCGGTCCGCGCGTACGAGCAGTACTTC. Translated: CASSRQGPSLAVRAYEQYF.

This clonotype turned up a few times. This chain connects TRBV6-5 to TRBJ1-5; no firm D call. The CDR3 is 14 residues long. Trimming shortened V by 0 bases and J by 9 bases, and 12 bases separated the two germline ends. From germline, CDR1 is MNHEY and CDR2 SVGAGI. CDR3 DNA sequence: TGTGCCAGCAGTTACTCGGCAAACCTACCGCCCCAGCATTTT. Its translation: CASSYSANLPPQHF.

The sample holds a few counts of this clonotype. The V gene is TRBV11-2, the J gene TRBJ1-4, with 10 bases identical to TRBD1. Germline V gene lookup returns CDR1 SGHAT and CDR2 FQNNGV. V lost 5 bases to trimming and J lost 4 bases; unmatched junction nucleotides: 10. This CDR3 has 17 residues. CDR3 in DNA: TGTGCCAGCAGCCCGGGACAGGGGCGAGGGGTTAATGAAAAACTGTTTTTT. Translation: CASSPGQGRGVNEKLFF.

V gene TRBV20-1 combines with J gene TRBJ2-7; 14 positions match TRBD2. The germline V gene has CDR1 DFQATT and CDR2 SNEGSKA (reference sequence). The trim removed 6 bases at V and 4 bases at J, leaving 8 bases unmatched. CDR3 length equals 15 residues. CDR3 region: CSALGGTSGSYEQYF. In DNA form, the CDR3 reads TGCAGTGCACTAGGGGGGACTAGCGGGAGTTACGAGCAGTACTTC.

This chain links TRBV29-1 with TRBJ2-3; tentative D call: TRBD1 (6 bases). The CDR3 is made up of 13 amino acids. The V gene's germline CDR1 is SQVTM and CDR2 ANQGSEA. The V end lost 8 bases, the J end lost 2 bases, and 14 bases lay between the germline ends. CDR3 loop: CSFRQVPTDTQYF. CDR3 DNA sequence: TGCAGCTTCCGACAGGTCCCCACAGATACGCAGTATTTT.